The sample holds one count of the clone carrying this T cell receptor (beta chain). The method was immunoSEQ multiplex PCR; TCRdb's version includes in-frame clones alone and lacks a portion of them. The sample lists some 1 million clones; around 75% were seen once. The data derive from a study of shared clonotypes between healthy human individuals. Overall study: The plates for each donor numbered three CD4 naive, three CD4 memory, two CD8 naive and one CD8 memory.

This CDR3 has 15 residues. J lost 2 bases, V lost 1 base, and 3 bases had no gene match. Germline loops: CDR1 MNHEY, CDR2 SMNVEV (reference sequence). The sequenced sample consisted of memory CD4+ T cells sorted from blood. Subset in this sample: CD45RA-negative fraction. The chain has TRBV27 and TRBJ1-2, with 8 bases lining up with TRBD1. The receptor was isolated from a man aged 18 to 30 in good health. As DNA, the CDR3 is TGTGCCAGCAGTTTATTGCGGACAGGGAACTATGGCTACACCTTC. This encodes CASSLLRTGNYGYTF.